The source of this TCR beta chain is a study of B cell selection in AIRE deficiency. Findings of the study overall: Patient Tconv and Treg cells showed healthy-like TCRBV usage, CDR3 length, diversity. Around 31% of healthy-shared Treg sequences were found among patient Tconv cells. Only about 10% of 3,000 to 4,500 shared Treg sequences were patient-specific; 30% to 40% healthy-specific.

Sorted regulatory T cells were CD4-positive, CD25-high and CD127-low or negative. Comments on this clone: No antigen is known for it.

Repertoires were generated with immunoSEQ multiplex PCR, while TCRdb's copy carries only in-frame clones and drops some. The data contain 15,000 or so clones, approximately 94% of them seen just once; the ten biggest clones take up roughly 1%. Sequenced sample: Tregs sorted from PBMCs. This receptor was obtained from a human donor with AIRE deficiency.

CDR3 coding DNA: TGTGCCAGCAGTTCCGTTGCGGGAGGGCTCTACGAGCAGTACTTC. Its translation is CASSSVAGGLYEQYF. This chain joins TRBV6-5 and TRBJ2-7; 9 bases agree with TRBD2. CDR1 is MNHEY and CDR2 is SVGAGI in the germline V gene. The CDR3 consists of 15 residues. The J segment lost 3 bases and the V segment lost 4 bases, leaving 7 bases of the junction unmatched.